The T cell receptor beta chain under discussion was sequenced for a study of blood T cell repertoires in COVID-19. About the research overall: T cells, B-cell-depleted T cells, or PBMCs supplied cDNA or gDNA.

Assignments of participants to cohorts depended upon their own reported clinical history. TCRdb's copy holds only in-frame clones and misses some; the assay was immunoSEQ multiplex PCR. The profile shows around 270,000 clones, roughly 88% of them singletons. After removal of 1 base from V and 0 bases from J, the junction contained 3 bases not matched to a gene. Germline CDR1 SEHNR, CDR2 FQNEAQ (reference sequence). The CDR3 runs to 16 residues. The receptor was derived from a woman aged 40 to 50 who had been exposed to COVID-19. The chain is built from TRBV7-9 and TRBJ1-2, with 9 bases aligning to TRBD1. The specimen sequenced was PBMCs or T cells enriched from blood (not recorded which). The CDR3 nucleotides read TGTGCCAGCAGCTTAGGGGACAGGGACCCTAACTATGGCTACACCTTC. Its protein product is CASSLGDRDPNYGYTF.